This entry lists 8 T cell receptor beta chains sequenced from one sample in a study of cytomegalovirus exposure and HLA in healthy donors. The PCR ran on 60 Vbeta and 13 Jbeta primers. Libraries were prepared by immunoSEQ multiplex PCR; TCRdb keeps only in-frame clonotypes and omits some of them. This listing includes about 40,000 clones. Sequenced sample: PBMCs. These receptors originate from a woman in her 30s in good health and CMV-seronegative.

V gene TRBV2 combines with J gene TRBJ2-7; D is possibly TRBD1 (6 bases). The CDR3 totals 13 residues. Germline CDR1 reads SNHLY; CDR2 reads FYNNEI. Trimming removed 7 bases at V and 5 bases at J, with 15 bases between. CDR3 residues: CASTDQQGNEQYF. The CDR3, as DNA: TGTGCCAGCACAGATCAGCAGGGGAACGAGCAGTACTTC.

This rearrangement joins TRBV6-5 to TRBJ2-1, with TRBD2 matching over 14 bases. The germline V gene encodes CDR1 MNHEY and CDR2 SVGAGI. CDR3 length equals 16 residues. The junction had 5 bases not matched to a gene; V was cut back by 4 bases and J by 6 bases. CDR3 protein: CASSSYGTSGSNEQFF. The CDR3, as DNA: TGTGCCAGCAGTTCTTATGGGACTAGCGGGAGCAATGAGCAGTTCTTC.

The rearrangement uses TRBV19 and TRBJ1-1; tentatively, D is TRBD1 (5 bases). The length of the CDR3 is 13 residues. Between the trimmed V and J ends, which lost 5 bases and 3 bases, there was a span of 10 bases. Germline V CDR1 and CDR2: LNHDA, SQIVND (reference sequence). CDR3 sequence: CASSSRGDTEAFF. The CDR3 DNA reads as TGTGCCAGTAGTTCGCGGGGGGACACTGAAGCTTTCTTT.

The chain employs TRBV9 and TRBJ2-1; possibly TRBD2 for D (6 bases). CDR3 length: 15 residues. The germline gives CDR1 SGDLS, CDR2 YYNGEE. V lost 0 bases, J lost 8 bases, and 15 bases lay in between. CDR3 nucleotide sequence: TGTGCCAGCAGCGTAGGCCCGGGAGTGGAGTATGAGCAGTTCTTC. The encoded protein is CASSVGPGVEYEQFF.

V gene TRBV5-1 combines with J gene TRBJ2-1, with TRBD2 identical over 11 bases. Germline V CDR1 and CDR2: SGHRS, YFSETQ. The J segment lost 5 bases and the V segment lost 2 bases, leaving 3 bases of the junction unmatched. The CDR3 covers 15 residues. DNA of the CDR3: TGCGCCAGCAGCTTTAGGGGACTAGCGGACAATGAGCAGTTCTTC. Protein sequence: CASSFRGLADNEQFF. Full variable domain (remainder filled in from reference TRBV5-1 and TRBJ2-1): KAGVTQTPRYLIKTRGQQVTLSCSPISGHRSVSWYQQTPGQGLQFLFEYFSETQRNKGNFPGRFSGRQFSNSRSEMNVSTLELGDSALYLCASSFRGLADNEQFFGPGTRLTVL.

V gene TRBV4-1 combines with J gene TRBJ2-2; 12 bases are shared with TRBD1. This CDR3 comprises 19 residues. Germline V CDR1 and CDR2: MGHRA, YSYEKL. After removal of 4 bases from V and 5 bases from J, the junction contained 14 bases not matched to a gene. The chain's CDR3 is CASSRGGVGQGAGTGELFF. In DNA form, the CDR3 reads TGCGCCAGCAGCCGAGGGGGGGTGGGACAGGGGGCCGGTACCGGGGAGCTGTTTTTT.

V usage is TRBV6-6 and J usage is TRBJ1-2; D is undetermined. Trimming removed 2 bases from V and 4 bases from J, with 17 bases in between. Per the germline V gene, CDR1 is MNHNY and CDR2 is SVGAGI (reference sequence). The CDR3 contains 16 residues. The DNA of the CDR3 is TGTGCCAGCAGTTACCCAGGAGGCCTAGAGTCCTATGGCTACACCTTC. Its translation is CASSYPGGLESYGYTF.

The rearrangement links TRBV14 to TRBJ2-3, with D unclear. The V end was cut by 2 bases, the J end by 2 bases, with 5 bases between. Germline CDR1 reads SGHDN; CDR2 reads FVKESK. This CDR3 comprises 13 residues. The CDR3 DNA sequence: TGTGCCAGCAGCCAATATAACACAGATACGCAGTATTTT. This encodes CASSQYNTDTQYF.